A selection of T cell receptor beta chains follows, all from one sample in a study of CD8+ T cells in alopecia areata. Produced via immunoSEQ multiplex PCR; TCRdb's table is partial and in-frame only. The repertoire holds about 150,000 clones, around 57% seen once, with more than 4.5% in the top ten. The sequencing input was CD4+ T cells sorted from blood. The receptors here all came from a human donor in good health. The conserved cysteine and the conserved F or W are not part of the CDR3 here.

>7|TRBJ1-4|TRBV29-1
SDNEKLF
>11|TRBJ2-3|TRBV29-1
SVGAASTDTQY
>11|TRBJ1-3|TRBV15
ATSRDRVHTIY
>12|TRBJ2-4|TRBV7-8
ASSRRTGENIQY
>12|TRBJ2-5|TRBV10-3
AISESWQQETQY
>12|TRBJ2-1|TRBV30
AWTRPISYNEQF
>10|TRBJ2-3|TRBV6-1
ASSPIGDTQY
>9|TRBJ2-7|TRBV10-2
ASSDPHEQY
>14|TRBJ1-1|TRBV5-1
ASSLEGVSMNTEAF
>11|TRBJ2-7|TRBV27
ASSTPLRGEQY
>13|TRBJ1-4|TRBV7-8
ASRPGSATNEKLF
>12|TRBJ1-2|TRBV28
ASSTGTVAAGYT
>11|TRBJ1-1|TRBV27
ASSKNVVGEAF
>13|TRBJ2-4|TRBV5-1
ASSSGTGAKNIQY
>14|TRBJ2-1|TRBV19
ASSIDLIGSRIEQF
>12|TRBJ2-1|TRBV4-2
ASSQEGTTNEQF
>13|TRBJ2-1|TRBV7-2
ASSPSQSSYNEQF
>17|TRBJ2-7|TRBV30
AWRSSLGTRLADSYEQY
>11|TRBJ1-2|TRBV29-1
SASPGPNYGYT
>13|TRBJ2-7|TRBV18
ASSPVTGGTYEQY
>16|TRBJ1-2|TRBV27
ASSLSGQPWGTNYGYT
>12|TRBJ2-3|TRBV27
ASRRAGFTDTQY
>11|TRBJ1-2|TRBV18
ASSPDRGYGYT
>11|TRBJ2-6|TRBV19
ASQDSGANVLT